This T cell receptor beta chain was found in a study of blood T cell repertoires in COVID-19. Whole-study context: T cells, B-cell-depleted T cells, or PBMCs provided the cDNA or gDNA that served as material.

Study processing details: Reference gene primer amplification in the assay estimated nucleated cell counts. Generated by immunoSEQ multiplex PCR, the TCRdb table keeps only in-frame clones and is missing some. Clone size and V and J calls were adopted from that table, with D and trimming inferred from the DNA. The repertoire consists of more than 150,000 clones, with around nine tenths occurring once and the leading ten covering approximately 12%. Seattle patients were enrolled while actively infected and followed longitudinally. Germline V lookup: CDR1 SGHNT, CDR2 YENEEA. The ends lost 2 bases at V and 5 bases at J; junction bases unmatched: 7. The CDR3 spans 15 residues.

This chain joins TRBV11-3 and TRBJ2-7; 9 bases match TRBD2. Material: peripheral blood. This sequence was found in a woman aged 70-85 years with COVID-19, enrolled during active disease. DNA of the CDR3: TGTGCCAGCAGCTTATATAGCGGGAGAGAAAACGAGCAGTACTTC. Residues: CASSLYSGRENEQYF.